The source of this T cell receptor beta chain is a study of blood T cell repertoires in COVID-19. On the study more broadly: The origin of the acute and convalescent COVID-19 samples was the United States, Italy and Spain.

This clone has more than one count but fewer than ten. V lost 6 bases and J 3 bases, leaving 18 bases between the germline ends. The germline CDR1 and CDR2 sequences are SNHLY and FYNNEI. The CDR3 extends over 15 amino acids. Profiling relied on immunoSEQ multiplex PCR, and the TCRdb table lists in-frame clones only, not all of them. The repertoire holds some 180,000 clones, with 81% as singletons. This TCR was sampled from a woman at least 80 years old with COVID-19, enrolled during active disease. Specimen: peripheral blood. The V call is TRBV2, the J call TRBJ2-7; D is unresolved. Here the CDR3 reads CASRRRLMLFYEQYF. The CDR3 coding sequence is TGTGCCAGCAGACGTCGACTGATGCTATTCTACGAGCAGTACTTC.